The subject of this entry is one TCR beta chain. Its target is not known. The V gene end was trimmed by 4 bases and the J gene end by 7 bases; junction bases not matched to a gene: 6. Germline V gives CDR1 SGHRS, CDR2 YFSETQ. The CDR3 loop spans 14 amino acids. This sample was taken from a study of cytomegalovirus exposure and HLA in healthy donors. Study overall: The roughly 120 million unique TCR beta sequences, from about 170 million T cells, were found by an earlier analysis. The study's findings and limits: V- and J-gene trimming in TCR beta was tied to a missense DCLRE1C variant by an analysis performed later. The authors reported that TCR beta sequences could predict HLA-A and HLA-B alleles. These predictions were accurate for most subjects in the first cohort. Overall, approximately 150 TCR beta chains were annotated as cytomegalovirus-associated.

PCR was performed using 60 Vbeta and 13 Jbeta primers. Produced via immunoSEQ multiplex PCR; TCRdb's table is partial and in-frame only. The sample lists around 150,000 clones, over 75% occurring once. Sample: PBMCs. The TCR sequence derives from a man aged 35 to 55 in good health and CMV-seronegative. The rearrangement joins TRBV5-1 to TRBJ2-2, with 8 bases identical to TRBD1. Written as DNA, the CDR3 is TGCGCCAGCAGCCGAGGACAGGGCGTCGGGGAGCTGTTTTTT. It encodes CASSRGQGVGELFF.